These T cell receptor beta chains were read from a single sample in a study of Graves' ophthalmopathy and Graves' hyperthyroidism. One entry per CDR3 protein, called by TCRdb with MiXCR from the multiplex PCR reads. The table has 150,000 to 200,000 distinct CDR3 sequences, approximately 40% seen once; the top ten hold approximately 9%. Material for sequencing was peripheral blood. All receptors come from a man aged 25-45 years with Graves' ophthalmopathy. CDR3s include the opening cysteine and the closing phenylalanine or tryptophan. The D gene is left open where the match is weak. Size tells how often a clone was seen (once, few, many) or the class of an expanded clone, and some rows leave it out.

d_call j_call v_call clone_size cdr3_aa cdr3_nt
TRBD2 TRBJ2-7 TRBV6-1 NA CASSEEPSGIYEQYF TGTGCCAGCAGTGAAGAGCCTAGCGGGATCTACGAGCAGTACTTC
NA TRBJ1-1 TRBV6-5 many CASSYSGGGNTEAFF TGTGCCAGCAGTTACTCCGGGGGAGGGAACACTGAAGCTTTCTTT
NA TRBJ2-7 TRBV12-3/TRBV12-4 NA CASSLIPGLAGEQYF TGTGCCAGCAGTTTAATCCCCGGACTGGCGGGCGAGCAGTACTTC
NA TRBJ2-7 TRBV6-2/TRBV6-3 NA CASSDFSGRTYEQYF TGTGCCAGCAGTGACTTTAGCGGACGGACCTACGAGCAGTACTTC
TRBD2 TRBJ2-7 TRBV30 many CAWSPPLAGGPDEQYF TGTGCCTGGAGCCCCCCCTTAGCGGGAGGGCCGGACGAGCAGTACTTC
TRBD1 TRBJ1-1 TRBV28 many CASRDRAPTEAFF TGTGCCAGCAGGGACAGGGCCCCCACTGAAGCTTTCTTT
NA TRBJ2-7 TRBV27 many CASSYRGSYEQYF TGTGCCAGCAGTTACCGGGGTTCCTACGAGCAGTACTTC
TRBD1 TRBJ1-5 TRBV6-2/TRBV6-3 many CASSYSPGQGNQPQHF TGTGCCAGCAGTTACTCACCAGGACAGGGAAATCAGCCCCAGCATTTT
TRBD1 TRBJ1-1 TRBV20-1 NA CSARRQGATEAFF TGCAGTGCTAGAAGACAGGGGGCCACTGAAGCTTTCTTT
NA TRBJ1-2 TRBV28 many CASSLVYGFYGYTF TGTGCCAGCAGTTTGGTGTATGGGTTCTATGGCTACACCTTC
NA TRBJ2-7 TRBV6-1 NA CASRLLADSSYEQYF TGTGCCAGCAGACTCCTAGCGGACAGCTCCTACGAGCAGTACTTC
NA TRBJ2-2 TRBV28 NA CASRDRSNTGELFF TGTGCCAGCAGGGACAGATCGAACACCGGGGAGCTGTTCTTT
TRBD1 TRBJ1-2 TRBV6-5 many CASSPTPTGVLYGYTF TGTGCCAGCAGTCCTACCCCCACAGGGGTCCTCTATGGCTACACCTTC
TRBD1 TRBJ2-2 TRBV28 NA CASSLAGTGYTRELFF TGTGCCAGCAGTTTGGCGGGGACAGGGTATACCAGGGAGCTGTTTTTT
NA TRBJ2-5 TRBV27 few CASSPFAGLETQYF TGTGCCAGCAGTCCGTTTGCCGGGTTGGAGACCCAGTACTTC
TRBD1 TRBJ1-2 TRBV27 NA CASTGNPGQGAASYGYTF TGTGCCAGCACTGGGAACCCGGGACAGGGGGCCGCGAGCTATGGCTACACCTTC
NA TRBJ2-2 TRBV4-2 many CASSQVTGEAGELFF TGTGCCAGCAGCCAAGTCACAGGGGAGGCCGGGGAGCTGTTTTTT
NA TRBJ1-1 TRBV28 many CASSLGQLTEAFF TGTGCCAGCAGTTTAGGGCAGTTGACTGAAGCTTTCTTT
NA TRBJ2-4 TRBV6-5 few CASSFGTENIQYF TGTGCCAGCAGCTTCGGGACGGAAAACATTCAGTACTTC
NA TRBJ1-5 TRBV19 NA CASRWKRGSNQPQHF TGTGCCAGTAGGTGGAAGAGAGGGAGCAATCAGCCCCAGCATTTT
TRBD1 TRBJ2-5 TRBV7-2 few CASSGTAVTQYF TGTGCCAGCAGTGGGACAGCAGTGACCCAGTACTTC
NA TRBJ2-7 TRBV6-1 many CASSAPRTGSYEQYF TGTGCCAGCAGTGCCCCCCGGACGGGGTCCTACGAGCAGTACTTC
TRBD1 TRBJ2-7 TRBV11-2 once CASSLDGTGAIEQYF TGTGCCAGCAGCCTAGACGGGACAGGGGCTATCGAGCAGTACTTC
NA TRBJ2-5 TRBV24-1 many CATSDFKGRYETQYF TGTGCCACCAGTGATTTCAAGGGGAGGTACGAGACCCAGTACTTC
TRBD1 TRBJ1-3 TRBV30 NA CAWGPGQGPNTIYF TGTGCCTGGGGCCCGGGACAGGGGCCAAACACCATATATTTT
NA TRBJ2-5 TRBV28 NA CANSGQNQETQYF TGTGCCAACTCTGGACAGAACCAAGAGACCCAGTACTTC
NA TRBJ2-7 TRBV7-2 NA CASSLSRNYEQYF TGTGCCAGCAGCTTAAGTAGAAACTACGAGCAGTACTTC
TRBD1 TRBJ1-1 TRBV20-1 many CSAGTGDTHEAFF TGCAGTGCTGGAACAGGGGACACACATGAAGCTTTCTTT
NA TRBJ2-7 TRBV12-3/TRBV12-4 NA CATRGGPSYEQYF TGTGCCACCAGAGGGGGGCCCTCCTACGAGCAGTACTTC
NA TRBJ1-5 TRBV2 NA CASSERISNQPQHF TGTGCCAGCAGTGAGCGCATAAGCAATCAGCCCCAGCATTTT
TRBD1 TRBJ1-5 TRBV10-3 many CAISPGDRGRQPQHF TGTGCCATCAGTCCCGGGGACAGGGGTAGACAGCCCCAGCATTTT
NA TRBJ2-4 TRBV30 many CAWSVLRPGNIQYF TGTGCCTGGAGTGTACTTCGCCCCGGAAACATTCAGTACTTC